The 9 T cell receptor beta chains listed next were all sequenced from one sample in a study of blood T cell repertoires in COVID-19. Profiled with immunoSEQ multiplex PCR; TCRdb holds only in-frame clones, not every one. Of 210,000 or so clones listed, roughly 84% are singletons. Material for sequencing was peripheral blood. These receptors originate from an elderly woman with active or convalescent COVID-19.

The chain employs TRBV5-4 and TRBJ1-1; D gene ambiguous. V lost 4 bases to trimming and J lost 2 bases, with 12 bases between them. Germline lookup yields CDR1 SGHNT and CDR2 YYREEE (reference sequence). CDR3 length equals 14 residues. For the CDR3, the DNA is TGTGCCAGCAGCCTCCCCGCGGGAAACACTGAAGCTTTCTTT. As protein: CASSLPAGNTEAFF.

The V gene is TRBV10-2, the J gene TRBJ1-4; 9 nucleotides line up with TRBD1. V shed 5 bases, J shed 7 bases, and the junction held 8 bases outside the gene matches. The CDR3 runs to 15 residues. Per the germline V gene, CDR1 is WSHSY and CDR2 is SAAADI. The CDR3 coding sequence is TGCGCCAGCAGTAAGACAGGGGGTCCCTTTGAAAAACTGTTTTTT. Amino acids: CASSKTGGPFEKLFF.

The gene calls are TRBV7-6 and TRBJ1-1; D might be TRBD1 (5 bases). Looked up from germline, CDR1 is SGHVS and CDR2 is FNYEAQ. There are 14 residues in the CDR3. Trimming left V 3 bases short and J 0 bases short, with 8 bases between. CDR3 sequence reads: CASSFTGLNTEAFF. The CDR3 DNA reads TGTGCCAGCAGCTTTACAGGCCTGAACACTGAAGCTTTCTTT.

The rearrangement joins TRBV6-6 to TRBJ2-1; TRBD1 matches 8 bases. Per the germline V gene, CDR1 is MNHNY and CDR2 is SVGAGI (reference sequence). The CDR3 extends over 14 amino acids. J gave up 2 bases and V 6 bases, and 3 bases lay outside the gene matches. The DNA for the CDR3 is TGTGCCAGCAGAGCAGGGGGCGCCTACAATGAGCAGTTCTTC. Amino acids: CASRAGGAYNEQFF.

V usage is TRBV20-1 and J usage is TRBJ2-3; 9 bases agree with TRBD2. This CDR3 has 16 amino acids. The V gene's germline CDR1 is DFQATT and CDR2 SNEGSKA (reference sequence). The junction had 11 bases not matched to a gene; V was cut back by 3 bases and J by 4 bases. The chain's CDR3 is CSASGLAGGPADTQYF. The DNA for the CDR3 is TGCAGTGCTAGTGGTCTGGCGGGGGGGCCCGCAGATACGCAGTATTTT.

V gene TRBV29-1 combines with J gene TRBJ2-3; 7 nucleotides line up with TRBD1. V shed 1 base, J shed 5 bases, and the junction held 9 bases outside the gene matches. This CDR3 has 15 residues. Germline-derived CDR1 and CDR2 are SQVTM and ANQGSEA. The CDR3 DNA reads TGCAGCGTTGAAGGCTACAGGGGTACGGTAGATACGCAGTATTTT. Translated: CSVEGYRGTVDTQYF.

The chain couples TRBV19 to TRBJ2-1; 9 nucleotides align to TRBD1. The CDR3 spans 14 residues. V gave up 7 bases and J gave up 8 bases; unmatched junction bases: 9. CDR1 LNHDA and CDR2 SQIVND come from the germline V gene (reference sequence). In DNA, the CDR3 is TGTGCCAGTAAAGGACAGGGGTTGGGCGATGAGCAGTTCTTC. Translation: CASKGQGLGDEQFF.

The chain employs TRBV4-3 and TRBJ2-1; 11 nucleotides line up with TRBD2. With V trimmed by 0 bases and J by 9 bases, 10 bases remained unmatched. Germline CDR1 is LGHNA and CDR2 is YSLEER. The CDR3 runs 17 residues. The CDR3 loop is CASSQDPGTSGGGEQFF. For the CDR3, the DNA is TGCGCCAGCAGCCAAGATCCCGGGACTAGCGGTGGTGGTGAGCAGTTCTTC.

The CDR3 reads CASSKEDRGKEKLFF. In nucleotides, the CDR3 is TGTGCCAGCAGCAAAGAGGACAGGGGTAAGGAAAAACTGTTTTTT. The V call is TRBV21-1, the J call TRBJ1-4; TRBD1 reflects the table's D call only, with no check against the DNA. TRBV21-1 is marked as a pseudogene. The CDR3 runs to 15 residues.